This TCR beta chain came from a study of Graves' ophthalmopathy and Graves' hyperthyroidism. Study-wide points: In blood appeared most of the expanded thyroid clonotypes whose frequency exceeded 0.001. Built on 13 signatures, a model told ophthalmopathy apart from stable hyperthyroidism with over 85% sensitivity and almost 84% specificity.

The CDR3 consists of 14 residues. Per germline, CDR1 SQVTM and CDR2 ANQGSEA. Trimming pared 4 bases from V and 0 bases from J, leaving 10 bases between. RNA transcripts provided the template for amplifying TCR beta CDR3 regions. HTBI primers were used in a first-round RT-PCR, which preceded a second-round multiplex PCR. TCRdb recomputed calls from the multiplex PCR reads with MiXCR, one row per CDR3 protein. The sample gives 580,000 or so distinct CDR3 sequences, just under 40% of which show up once; about 4.6% is in the top ten. This clonotype was observed many times. As yet, its antigen is unknown. The sequence was obtained from an adult man with Graves' hyperthyroidism. What was sequenced was peripheral blood or thyroid tissue (not recorded which). This chain connects TRBV29-1 to TRBJ1-5; no clear D gene. The CDR3, as DNA: TGCAGCGTTGTCTATCCTTATAGCAATCAGCCCCAGCATTTT. Its translation is CSVVYPYSNQPQHF.